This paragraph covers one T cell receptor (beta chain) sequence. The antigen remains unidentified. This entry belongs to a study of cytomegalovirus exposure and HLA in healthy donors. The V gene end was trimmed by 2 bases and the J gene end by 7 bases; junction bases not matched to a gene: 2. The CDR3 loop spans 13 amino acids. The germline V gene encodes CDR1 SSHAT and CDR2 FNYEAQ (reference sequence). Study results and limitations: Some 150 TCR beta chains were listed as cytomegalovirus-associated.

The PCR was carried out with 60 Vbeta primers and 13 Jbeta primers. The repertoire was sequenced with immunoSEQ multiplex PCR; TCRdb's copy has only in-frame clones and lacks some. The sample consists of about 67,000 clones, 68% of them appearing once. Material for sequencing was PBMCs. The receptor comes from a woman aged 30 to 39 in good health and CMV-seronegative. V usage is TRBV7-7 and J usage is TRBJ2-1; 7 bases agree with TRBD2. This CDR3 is CASSLRRGNEQFF. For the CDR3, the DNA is TGTGCCAGCAGCTTAAGGCGGGGGAATGAGCAGTTCTTC.